A single sample gave rise to the 25 T cell receptor beta chains below, sequenced in a study of tumor-infiltrating lymphocytes in oesophageal squamous cell carcinoma. TCRdb ran MiXCR on the PCR reads and lists one entry per CDR3 protein. The sample has roughly 17,000 distinct CDR3 sequences, around 45% seen once. Sequenced: normal esophageal tissue next to the tumor. The receptors here all came from a female donor with esophageal squamous cell carcinoma.

The J gene is TRBJ2-1, the V gene TRBV6-6, with a weak D call TRBD2 (5 bases). The end of the DNA aligns better with TRBJ2-7, so the J call may be wrong. CDR1 and CDR2 from the germline V gene are MNHNY and SVGAGI (reference sequence). CDR3 length equals 14 residues. CDR3 amino acids: CASSYSAGSYEQYF. CDR3 coding DNA: TGTGCCAGCAGTTACTCCGCGGGCTCCTACGAGCAGTACTTC.

V usage is TRBV28 and J usage is TRBJ1-2; 7 bases fit TRBD1. The V segment lost 7 bases and the J segment 4 bases; nucleotides outside the gene matches: 9. Germline assignment: CDR1 MDHEN and CDR2 SYDVKM. CDR3 length equals 14 residues. This chain's CDR3 is CASISGGTLYGYTF. The CDR3 nucleotides read TGTGCCAGCATCTCAGGGGGGACACTCTATGGCTACACCTTC.

This clonotype was detected ten times or more. CDR3 coding DNA: TGTGCCAGTAGTATCAACAGGGGTAATGGCTACACCTTC. Residues: CASSINRGNGYTF. The chain has TRBV19 and TRBJ1-2; TRBD1 matches at 7 bases. With 3 bases clipped from V and 6 bases from J, the junction kept 4 bases outside the gene matches. Germline V gene sequence: CDR1 LNHDA, CDR2 SQIVND (reference sequence). The CDR3 contains 13 residues.

The chain has TRBV28 and TRBJ2-7; D gene ambiguous. The CDR3 contains 13 residues. With 7 bases removed from V and 3 bases from J, the gap between germline ends came to 13 bases. The germline CDR1 and CDR2 sequences are MDHEN and SYDVKM. CDR3 loop: CASIPSAGYEQYF. The CDR3 bases are TGTGCCAGCATCCCCAGCGCCGGCTACGAGCAGTACTTC.

As for this clonotype: Since no conserved phenylalanine or tryptophan closes the CDR3, a read error is the likely cause. The chain links TRBV7-7 to TRBJ2-5; 10 bases fit TRBD2. The J call may be mistaken, given a closer DNA end match to TRBJ2-1. Germline V gene data show CDR1 as SSHAT and CDR2 as FNYEAQ (reference sequence). The CDR3 contains 16 residues. CDR3 protein: CASSLVLAGARNEQFL. The CDR3 DNA sequence: TGTGCCAGCAGCTTAGTCCTAGCGGGAGCTCGAAATGAGCAGTTCTTA.

This chain uses TRBV6-5 with TRBJ2-4; 8 bases align to TRBD2. The better agreement between TRBJ2-7 and the DNA end casts doubt on the J call. Looked up from germline, CDR1 is MNHEY and CDR2 is SVGAGI. The CDR3 loop spans 16 amino acids. CDR3 in amino acids: CASSYFVLAGSYEQYF. CDR3 bases: TGTGCCAGCAGTTACTTCGTGCTAGCGGGTTCCTACGAGCAGTACTTC.

This clonotype was seen ten or more times. The V gene is TRBV5-4, the J gene TRBJ1-2, with D tentatively TRBD1 (6 bases). V lost 0 bases and J 3 bases, leaving 15 bases between the germline ends. Germline V gene sequence: CDR1 SGHNT, CDR2 YYREEE (reference sequence). CDR3 size: 16 residues. CDR3 bases: TGTGCCAGCAGCTTGGCCATTGGACAGCCCTACTATGGCTACACCTTC. It translates to CASSLAIGQPYYGYTF.

The V and J genes are TRBV5-1 and TRBJ2-1; D tentatively reads TRBD1 or TRBD2 (5 bases each). This CDR3 is 15 amino acids long. Germline CDR1 and CDR2: SGHRS and YFSETQ. V lost 0 bases and J 5 bases, leaving 12 bases between the germline ends. The CDR3 protein is CASSLERGGHNEQFF. CDR3 coding DNA: TGCGCCAGCAGCTTGGAACGGGGCGGCCACAATGAGCAGTTCTTC.

This clonotype was counted many times. CDR3 sequence reads: CASSSSAPGGDTQYF. CDR3 in DNA: TGTGCCAGCAGCTCCTCAGCCCCCGGGGGAGATACGCAGTATTTT. This chain uses TRBV11-2 with TRBJ2-3; D might be TRBD2 (6 bases). This CDR3 is built from 15 residues. Germline values: CDR1 SGHAT, CDR2 FQNNGV. Trimming shortened V by 4 bases and J by 5 bases, and 16 bases separated the two germline ends.

This chain joins TRBV11-3 and TRBJ1-1, with a possible D match to TRBD1 (6 bases). The CDR3 is made up of 11 amino acids. The germline V gene encodes CDR1 SGHNT and CDR2 YENEEA. The germline V and J ends were trimmed by 4 bases and 10 bases, with 10 bases remaining between them. The CDR3 is CASSYRDIAFF. Written as DNA, the CDR3 is TGTGCCAGCAGCTACCGGGACATAGCTTTCTTT.

This clonotype ranks as large (0.1 to 1%). The gene calls are TRBV7-2 and TRBJ2-5, with 8 bases identical to TRBD1. V lost 5 bases and J lost 4; bases outside the gene matches: 9. This CDR3 is 15 amino acids long. Germline V gene sequence: CDR1 SGHTA, CDR2 FQGNSA. The CDR3 DNA reads TGTGCCAGCAGCCTCGGACAGGGAGTCTTAGAGACCCAGTACTTC. Translating gives CASSLGQGVLETQYF.

As concerns this clonotype: A much larger clone sits a single nucleotide away, making a read error possible. The chain carries TRBV10-3 and TRBJ2-3; unclear D gene. TRBJ2-7 explains the end of the DNA better; the J call may be wrong. The CDR3 extends over 13 amino acids. Germline-derived CDR1 and CDR2 are ENHRY and SYGVKD. CDR3 loop: CATSYDLNNKQYF. The CDR3 DNA is TGTGCCACTTCTTACGACCTGAACAATAAGCAGTACTTC.

This clonotype was picked up many times. A read error is possible here, since a much larger clone lies one base away. CDR3 amino acids: CASSLPLDYNEQYF. CDR3 in DNA: TGTGCCAGCAGTCTCCCCCTGGACTACAATGAGCAGTACTTC. The chain is built from TRBV5-6 and TRBJ2-7; the D gene is possibly TRBD2 (6 bases). The CDR3 contains 14 residues. CDR1 SGHDT and CDR2 YYEEEE come from the germline V gene. The V end was cut by 5 bases, the J end by 7 bases, with 19 bases between.

Turning to this clonotype: In this CDR3 the conserved last residue, phenylalanine or tryptophan, is missing, so a read error is likely. Because the CDR3's place on the DNA is in doubt, the DNA is left out and the CDR3 is given as listed by TCRdb. The genes are TRBV7-2 and TRBJ2-6; the D call TRBD2 from the table was never checked on the DNA. Germline V gene data show CDR1 as SGHTA and CDR2 as FQGNSA. The CDR3 extends over 17 residues, inclusive of both ends. The CDR3 loop reads CASSFGLAGGGEQFFGA.

About this clonotype itself: In this CDR3 the conserved last residue, phenylalanine or tryptophan, is missing, so a read error is likely. The DNA is omitted, as the CDR3 cannot be located on it reliably, and the CDR3 follows TCRdb's listing. The chain recombines TRBV7-3 with TRBJ1-1; the table names TRBD1, a call not compared with the DNA. CDR1 and CDR2 (germline): SGHTA, FQGTGA. The length of the CDR3 is 17 amino acids, counting both ends. The CDR3 spells CASSLEAEAISPSILVM.

V is TRBV12-3 or TRBV12-4 and J is TRBJ2-1, with D perhaps matching TRBD2 (5 bases). V lost 8 bases and J 15 bases, leaving 20 bases between the germline ends. This CDR3 comprises 12 residues. Here the CDR3 reads CASHLTGSTPFF. The DNA for the CDR3 is TGTGCCAGCCACCTCACGGGGAGTACACCGTTCTTC.

This clonotype was seen at least ten times. The chain has TRBV10-2 and TRBJ2-5, with 7 nucleotides matching TRBD1. The tail of the sequence fits TRBJ2-7 better, so the J call may be wrong. Germline V gene data show CDR1 as WSHSY and CDR2 as SAAADI. The CDR3 sequence is 13 residues long. The CDR3 nucleotides read TGCGCCAGCAGTTTCGGACAGGACTACGAGCAGTACTTC. Protein: CASSFGQDYEQYF.

This chain joins TRBV27 and TRBJ2-5; possibly TRBD1 for D (5 bases). Germline loops: CDR1 MNHEY, CDR2 SMNVEV (reference sequence). Trimming pared 5 bases from V and 4 bases from J, leaving 11 bases between. CDR3 length equals 13 residues. CDR3 nucleotide sequence: TGTGCCAGCAGTCAACAGGTCTCAGAGACCCAGTACTTC. This codes for CASSQQVSETQYF.

This clonotype was detected a few times. Since a much larger clone is just one base distant, this may be a read error. The chain combines TRBV5-1 with TRBJ2-5; D may be TRBD2 (6 bases). The V end lost 0 bases, the J end lost 11 bases, and 17 bases lay between the germline ends. Per germline, CDR1 SGHRS and CDR2 YFSETQ. The CDR3 sequence is 14 residues long. CDR3 DNA: TGCGCCAGCAGCTTGGGTCGATCCGGGGGTGAGCAGTACTTC. This translates into CASSLGRSGGEQYF.

For this clonotype: It is unclear where the CDR3 begins or ends on the DNA, so no DNA is shown, and the CDR3 is as TCRdb lists it. V usage is TRBV7-5 and J usage is TRBJ2-3; the D call TRBD1 from the table was never checked on the DNA. TRBV7-5 is marked as a pseudogene. Termini included, the CDR3 measures 21 amino acids. This CDR3 is CISVPESPRPLDLKNTDTQYF.

Of note for this clonotype: No conserved phenylalanine or tryptophan is present at the end of the CDR3, so a read error is the likely explanation. It is unclear where the CDR3 begins or ends on the DNA, so no DNA is shown, and the CDR3 is as TCRdb lists it. The chain links TRBV7-2 to TRBJ2-7; TRBD1 reflects the table's D call only, with no check against the DNA. The CDR3 is made up of 17 amino acids, end residues included. In germline, CDR1 is SGHTA, CDR2 FQGNSA. The CDR3 loop is CASSPRLRVPYGYTFGS.

This clonotype was observed many times. V is TRBV9 and J is TRBJ1-1; D remains ambiguous. Germline values: CDR1 SGDLS, CDR2 YYNGEE. V was clipped by 4 bases and J by 6 bases, with 19 bases between them. This CDR3 contains 15 residues. The CDR3 sequence is CASSLRPVDNAEAFF. CDR3 DNA sequence: TGTGCCAGCAGCCTCCGGCCCGTGGATAACGCTGAAGCTTTCTTT.

With respect to this clonotype: The conserved phenylalanine or tryptophan is not found at the CDR3 terminus, so this likely reflects a read error. It is unclear where the CDR3 begins or ends on the DNA, so no DNA is shown, and the CDR3 is as TCRdb lists it. The V gene is TRBV6-6, the J gene TRBJ2-7; the table's D call, TRBD1, was not checked against the DNA. The CDR3 has 16 residues if both end residues are counted. Germline V gives CDR1 MNHNY, CDR2 SVGAGI (reference sequence). The CDR3 sequence is CASSYDTGPGGYTFGS.

The chain employs TRBV5-6 and TRBJ2-7, with 7 bases identical to TRBD2. The tail of the sequence fits TRBJ2-4 better, so the J call may be wrong. The CDR3 extends over 12 amino acids. Germline V gives CDR1 SGHDT, CDR2 YYEEEE. The CDR3 nucleotides are TGTGCCAGCAGCTGGAGGGAGGGCATTCAGTACTTC. Residues: CASSWREGIQYF.

This chain joins TRBV7-2 and TRBJ2-5; the match to TRBD2 covers 9 bases. The J call may be incorrect, as the DNA end agrees better with TRBJ2-1. Germline V gene data show CDR1 as SGHTA and CDR2 as FQGNSA. CDR3 size: 18 residues. The CDR3 DNA reads as TGTGCCAGCAGCTTAAACCTAGCGGGAACTATTAAGTACAATGAGCAGTTCTTC. Translation gives CASSLNLAGTIKYNEQFF.